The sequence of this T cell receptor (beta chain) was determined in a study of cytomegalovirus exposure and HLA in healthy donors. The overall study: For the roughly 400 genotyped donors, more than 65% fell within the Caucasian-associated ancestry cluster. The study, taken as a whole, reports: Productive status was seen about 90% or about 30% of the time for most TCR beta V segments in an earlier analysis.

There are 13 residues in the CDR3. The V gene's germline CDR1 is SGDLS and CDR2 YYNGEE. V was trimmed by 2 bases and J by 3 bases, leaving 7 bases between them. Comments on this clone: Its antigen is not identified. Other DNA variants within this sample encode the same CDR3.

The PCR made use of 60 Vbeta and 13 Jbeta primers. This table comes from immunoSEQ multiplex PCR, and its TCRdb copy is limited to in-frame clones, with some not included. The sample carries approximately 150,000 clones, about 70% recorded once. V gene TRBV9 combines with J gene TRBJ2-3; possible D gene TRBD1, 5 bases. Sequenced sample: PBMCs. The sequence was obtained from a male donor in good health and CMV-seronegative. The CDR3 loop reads CASSVQGTDTQYF. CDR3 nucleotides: TGTGCCAGCAGCGTGCAGGGAACAGATACGCAGTATTTT.